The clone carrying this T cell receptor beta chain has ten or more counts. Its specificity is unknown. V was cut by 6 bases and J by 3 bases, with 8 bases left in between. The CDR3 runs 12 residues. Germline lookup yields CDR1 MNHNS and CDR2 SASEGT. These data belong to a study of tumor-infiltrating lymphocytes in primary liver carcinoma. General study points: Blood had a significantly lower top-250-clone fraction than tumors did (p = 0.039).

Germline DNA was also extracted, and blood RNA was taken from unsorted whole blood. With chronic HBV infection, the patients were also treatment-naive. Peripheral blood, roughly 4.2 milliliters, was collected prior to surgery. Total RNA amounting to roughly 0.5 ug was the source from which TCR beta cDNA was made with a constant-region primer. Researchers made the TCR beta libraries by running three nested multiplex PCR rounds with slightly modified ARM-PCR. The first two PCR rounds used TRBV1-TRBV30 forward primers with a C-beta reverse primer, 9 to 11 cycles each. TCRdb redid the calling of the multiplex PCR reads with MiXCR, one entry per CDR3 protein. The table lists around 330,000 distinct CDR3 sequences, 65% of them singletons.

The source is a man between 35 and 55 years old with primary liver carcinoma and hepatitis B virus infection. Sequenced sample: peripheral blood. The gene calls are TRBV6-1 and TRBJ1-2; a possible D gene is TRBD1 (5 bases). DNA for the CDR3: TGTGCCAGCAGAGGGGCGGACTATGGCTACACCTTC. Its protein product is CASRGADYGYTF.